Presented here are 9 T cell receptor beta chains from one specimen sequenced in a study of blood T cell repertoires in COVID-19. Profiled with immunoSEQ multiplex PCR; TCRdb holds only in-frame clones, not every one. The repertoire holds 350,000 to 400,000 clones, with 88% as singletons. The sequenced sample was PBMCs or T cells enriched from blood (not recorded which). The source is a woman aged 18-30 years who had recovered from COVID-19.

The genes are TRBV5-8 and TRBJ2-7; possibly TRBD1 for D (5 bases). CDR3 length: 17 amino acids. Trimming removed 3 bases from V and 1 base from J, with 20 bases in between. In germline, CDR1 is SGHTS, CDR2 YDEGEE. The CDR3 reads CASSSLGRLTESYEQYF. The CDR3, as DNA: TGTGCCAGCAGCTCGTTGGGTAGATTGACAGAGTCCTACGAGCAGTACTTC.

The chain carries TRBV7-3 and TRBJ1-1; 8 bases align to TRBD1. The CDR3 spans 13 residues. Unmatched junction bases numbered 3, after V lost 5 bases and J lost 4 bases. CDR1 is SGHTA, CDR2 FQGTGA, per germline. Here the CDR3 DNA reads TGTGCCAGCAGCCAGGGGGCCGGCACTGAAGCTTTCTTT. Protein product: CASSQGAGTEAFF.

This chain joins TRBV18 and TRBJ1-2; 8 bases agree with TRBD1. With V trimmed by 0 bases and J by 3 bases, 3 bases remained unmatched. The CDR3 runs to 15 residues. Germline lookup yields CDR1 KGHSH and CDR2 LQKENI. As DNA, the CDR3 is TGTGCCAGCTCACCACCTAACAGGGGGGACTATGGCTACACCTTC. It codes for CASSPPNRGDYGYTF.

This clone was seen once. Germline and junction disagree at one end, which may indicate a read error. In nucleotides, the CDR3 is TGTGCCAGCAGCGTACCCCACCCGGACAGGCCCGTAAGATTT. Its protein product is CASSVPHPDRPVRF. The J gene is TRBJ1-1, the V gene TRBV9; 7 bases are a match to TRBD1. The CDR3 has 14 residues. Germline CDR1 SGDLS, CDR2 YYNGEE.

The chain employs TRBV21-1 and TRBJ1-6. TRBV21-1 is an annotated pseudogene. This CDR3 has 11 residues. The CDR3 spells CASRTPVLLHF. CDR3 bases: TGTGCCAGCAGAACTCCGGTCCTTCTACACTTT.

This clone has just one count. This chain links TRBV30 with TRBJ2-1; D gene unclear. Trimming left V 4 bases short and J 12 bases short, with 13 bases between. The CDR3 sequence is 11 residues long. The V gene's germline CDR1 is GTSNPN and CDR2 SVGIG (reference sequence). In DNA form, the CDR3 reads TGTGCCTGGAACGTCGCGACACGGCAGTTCTTC. Translating it yields CAWNVATRQFF.

The chain carries TRBV5-1 and TRBJ1-3; unclear D gene. Trimming took 4 bases from V and 0 from J, leaving 11 bases between them. CDR3 size: 15 residues. The germline V gene encodes CDR1 SGHRS and CDR2 YFSETQ. The CDR3 region is CASSRTVNSGNTIYF. The DNA for the CDR3 is TGCGCCAGCAGCCGAACAGTTAACTCTGGAAACACCATATATTTT.

This clone was recorded once. The chain combines TRBV5-4 with TRBJ1-2, with 8 nucleotides matching TRBD1. The V gene's germline CDR1 is SGHNT and CDR2 YYREEE (reference sequence). This CDR3 comprises 14 residues. V lost 4 bases to trimming and J lost 7 bases; unmatched junction nucleotides: 9. The CDR3 protein is CASSNPDRARGYTF. The CDR3 nucleotides are TGTGCCAGCAGCAATCCGGACAGGGCGCGTGGCTACACCTTC.

The chain carries TRBV7-9 and TRBJ1-1; TRBD1 might be the D (6 bases). Germline-derived CDR1 and CDR2 are SEHNR and FQNEAQ (reference sequence). The V and J ends lost 4 bases and 3 bases respectively, with 12 bases between them. This CDR3 spans 14 amino acids. In nucleotides, the CDR3 is TGTGCCAGCAGCTCCCCCGGGACATACACTGAAGCTTTCTTT. Its protein is CASSSPGTYTEAFF.